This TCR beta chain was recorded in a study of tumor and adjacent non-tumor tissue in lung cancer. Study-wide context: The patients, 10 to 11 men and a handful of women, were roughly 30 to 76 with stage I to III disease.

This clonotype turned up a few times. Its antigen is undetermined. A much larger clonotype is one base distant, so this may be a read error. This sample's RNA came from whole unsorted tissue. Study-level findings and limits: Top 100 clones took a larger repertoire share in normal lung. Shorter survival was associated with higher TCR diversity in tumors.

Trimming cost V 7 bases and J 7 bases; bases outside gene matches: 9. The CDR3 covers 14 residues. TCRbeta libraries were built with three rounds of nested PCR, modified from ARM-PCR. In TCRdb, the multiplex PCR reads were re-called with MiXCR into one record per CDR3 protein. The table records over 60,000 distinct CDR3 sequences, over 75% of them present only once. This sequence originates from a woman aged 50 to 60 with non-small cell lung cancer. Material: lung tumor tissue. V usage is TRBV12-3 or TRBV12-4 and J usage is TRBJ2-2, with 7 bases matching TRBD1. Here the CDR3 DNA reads TGTGCCAGCACCCCGACAGGGCATCACGGGGAGCTGTTTTTT. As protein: CASTPTGHHGELFF.